The 17 T cell receptor beta chains below all came from one sample that was sequenced in a study of T cell responses to AZD1222 COVID-19 vaccine. The assay was immunoSEQ multiplex PCR, and TCRdb's table has in-frame clones only and misses some. The repertoire holds tens of thousands of clones, with roughly 87% as singletons. Source: peripheral blood, taken on day 0 of AZD1222 vaccination. The receptors here all came from an adult in good health.

The chain combines TRBV30 with TRBJ2-7; 7 positions agree with TRBD2. The CDR3 is 14 amino acids. CDR1 is GTSNPN, CDR2 SVGIG, per germline (reference sequence). Trimming took 3 bases from V and 2 from J; bases not matched to a gene: 7. CDR3 amino acids: CAWRPGGYPYEQYF. In DNA, the CDR3 is TGTGCCTGGAGGCCCGGGGGGTATCCCTACGAGCAGTACTTC.

The J gene is TRBJ2-3, the V gene TRBV7-9; D gene uncertain. The CDR3 runs 15 residues. Trimming took off 4 bases at V and 0 bases at J, with 11 bases between the two ends. The germline gives CDR1 SEHNR, CDR2 FQNEAQ (reference sequence). The DNA of the CDR3 is TGTGCCAGCAGCTCCCTAGGGTATAGCACAGATACGCAGTATTTT. It translates to CASSSLGYSTDTQYF.

A few counts support this clone. The V call is TRBV2, the J call TRBJ1-5; D may be TRBD1 (6 bases). The germline V gene has CDR1 SNHLY and CDR2 FYNNEI. The length of the CDR3 is 16 residues. V lost 2 bases, J lost 2 bases, and 13 bases lay in between. CDR3 sequence reads: CASSEYDRRGNQPQHF. The CDR3 DNA is TGTGCCAGCAGTGAATACGACAGGAGGGGCAATCAGCCCCAGCATTTT. Together with reference TRBV2 and TRBJ1-5, the CDR3 gives the full variable domain: EPEVTQTPSHQVTQMGQEVILRCVPISNHLYFYWYRQILGQKVEFLVSFYNNEISEKSEIFDDQFSVERPDGSNFTLKIRSTKLEDSAMYFCASSEYDRRGNQPQHFGDGTRLSIL.

This rearrangement joins TRBV4-2 to TRBJ2-3; tentative D call: TRBD2 (5 bases). V lost 0 bases and J lost 6, with 10 bases in between. The CDR3 is made up of 14 amino acids. Germline V gene data show CDR1 as LGHNA and CDR2 as YNFKEQ. CDR3 nucleotide sequence: TGTGCCAGCAGCCAAGATTCGCGAGGGGATACGCAGTATTTT. This sequence encodes CASSQDSRGDTQYF.

This clone was picked up one time. The rearrangement links TRBV9 to TRBJ1-2; 7 nucleotides align to TRBD1. The CDR3 extends over 17 amino acids. Germline CDR1 is SGDLS and CDR2 is YYNGEE. V trimming: 0 bases; J trimming: 1 base; junction bases outside the gene matches: 9. CDR3 loop: CASSVGEGANGNYGYTF. The CDR3, as DNA: TGTGCCAGCAGCGTAGGTGAGGGGGCGAATGGTAACTATGGCTACACCTTC.

This chain links TRBV5-1 with TRBJ2-1; 11 bases line up with TRBD1. V lost 4 bases and J lost 13; bases outside the gene matches: 4. Per germline, CDR1 SGHRS and CDR2 YFSETQ. The CDR3 sequence is 12 residues long. CDR3 residues: CASSLGQGDQFF. CDR3 sequence (DNA): TGCGCCAGCAGCCTGGGACAGGGGGACCAGTTCTTC.

CDR3 in DNA: TGCAGTGCTGGGGGGGTACAACAGTACTTC. Protein sequence: CSAGGVQQYF. This sequence joins TRBV20-1 and TRBJ2-7; the match to TRBD2 covers 7 bases. This CDR3 region has 10 residues. From germline, CDR1 is DFQATT and CDR2 SNEGSKA (reference sequence). With 5 bases clipped from V and 10 bases from J, the junction kept 5 bases outside the gene matches.

The chain joins TRBV19 to TRBJ2-2, with a tentative D call TRBD1 (6 bases). The CDR3 extends over 16 amino acids. Germline V lookup: CDR1 LNHDA, CDR2 SQIVND (reference sequence). V was pared by 5 bases and J by 0 bases, with 13 bases between. In DNA form, the CDR3 reads TGTGCCAGTAGTCCTAGGGGGAACGCGAACACCGGGGAGCTGTTTTTT. Translation: CASSPRGNANTGELFF.

The rearrangement links TRBV11-2 to TRBJ2-2; tentative D call: TRBD2 (5 bases). Looked up from germline, CDR1 is SGHAT and CDR2 is FQNNGV. Trimming took off 6 bases at V and 4 bases at J, with 15 bases between the two ends. This CDR3 has 15 amino acids. For the CDR3, the DNA is TGTGCCAGCAGTCCACCCGCCCGGGGCACCGGGGAGCTGTTTTTT. Residues: CASSPPARGTGELFF.

The chain recombines TRBV2 with TRBJ1-6; no firm D call. CDR1 is SNHLY, CDR2 FYNNEI, per germline. V was trimmed by 7 bases and J by 0 bases, leaving 13 bases between them. The CDR3 length is 16 residues. CDR3 sequence: CASTDRASSYNSPLHF. CDR3 bases: TGTGCCAGCACCGACCGAGCGAGCTCCTATAATTCACCCCTCCACTTT.

The rearrangement links TRBV6-5 to TRBJ2-7; D is possibly TRBD2 (5 bases). V was shortened by 6 bases and J by 1 base, with 16 bases between the two germline ends. CDR3 size: 15 residues. Germline values: CDR1 MNHEY, CDR2 SVGAGI. CDR3 in amino acids: CASRPPGLGSYEQYF. Written as DNA, the CDR3 is TGTGCCAGCAGGCCCCCCGGACTTGGGTCCTACGAGCAGTACTTC.

The genes are TRBV15 and TRBJ2-1; TRBD2 might be the D (7 bases). CDR3 size: 16 residues. The V and J ends lost 0 bases and 5 bases respectively, with 14 bases between them. Germline V gene sequence: CDR1 LNHNV, CDR2 YYDKDF (reference sequence). The DNA of the CDR3 is TGTGCCACCAGCAGAGATAGGGAGGGGGGAAACAATGAGCAGTTCTTC. Its translation: CATSRDREGGNNEQFF.

On this clone itself: A junction boundary mismatches the germline segment, possibly from a read error. The chain recombines TRBV4-1 with TRBJ1-4; 8 bases map to TRBD1. Looked up from germline, CDR1 is MGHRA and CDR2 is YSYEKL. The CDR3 extends over 16 amino acids. CDR3 in amino acids: CASSQPRRGPNEKLFF. In nucleotides, the CDR3 is TGCGCCAGCAGCCAGCCACGCAGGGGGCCTAACGAAAAACTGTTTTTT.

The V and J genes are TRBV19 and TRBJ1-2, with 8 nucleotides matching TRBD1. V shed 7 bases and J 5 bases; nucleotides not matched to a gene: 12. The CDR3 sequence is 15 residues long. Germline V lookup: CDR1 LNHDA, CDR2 SQIVND (reference sequence). CDR3 nucleotides: TGTGCCAGTATAAGGTCAGGGGGCGGACTGTATGGCTACACCTTC. It translates to CASIRSGGGLYGYTF.

The chain is built from TRBV28 and TRBJ2-1, with no clear D. The CDR3 totals 15 residues. V lost 4 bases and J lost 5, with 15 bases in between. The V gene's germline CDR1 is MDHEN and CDR2 SYDVKM. The CDR3 DNA reads TGTGCCAGCAGTTCAAAGCTCTGGGTCGACAATGAGCAGTTCTTC. The encoded protein is CASSSKLWVDNEQFF.

This sequence joins TRBV7-9 and TRBJ1-1; D not certain. Germline CDR1 SEHNR, CDR2 FQNEAQ (reference sequence). The CDR3 runs to 12 residues. Trimming pared 1 base from V and 7 bases from J, leaving 7 bases between. The CDR3 DNA reads TGTGCCAGCAGCTTAGACATGGGTGAAGCTTTCTTT. This sequence encodes CASSLDMGEAFF.

This sequence joins TRBV5-1 and TRBJ2-7, with D perhaps matching TRBD2 (5 bases). CDR3 size: 13 residues. Germline CDR1 SGHRS, CDR2 YFSETQ. The ends were cut back, 0 bases at V and 7 bases at J, with 11 bases in the middle. The CDR3 DNA sequence: TGCGCCAGCAGCTTGGGGGGAGTGAGGGAGCAGTACTTC. Translating it yields CASSLGGVREQYF.